The next 12 T cell receptor beta chains were all read from a single sample in a study of T cell clonality in common variable immunodeficiency. Using immunoSEQ multiplex PCR, the repertoire was profiled, and TCRdb retains in-frame clones only, with some absent. Listed for the sample are about 52,000 clones, none seen a single time. Sequencing used peripheral blood mononuclear cells. The receptor source for this set is a person aged 18 to 69 in good health.

This clone was seen at least ten times. The read finishes 3 residues shy of the CDR3 end, and the germline J gene is used to complete it. The rearrangement uses TRBV20-1 and TRBJ1-1; weak D call: TRBD1 (6 bases). In germline, CDR1 is DFQATT, CDR2 SNEGSKA (reference sequence). V gave up 5 bases and J gave up 1 base, with 14 bases separating them. The CDR3 consists of 14 residues. CDR3 bases read: TGCAGTGCTGCCGGACAGCTACAGAACACTGAA. Residues: CSAAGQLQNTE. The entire CDR3 protein reads CSAAGQLQNTEAFF.

This clone was picked up many times. The read ends 3 residues early relative to the CDR3; the germline J gene fills the gap. The gene calls are TRBV11-2 and TRBJ2-1, with 7 positions matching TRBD1. The CDR3 has 15 residues. CDR1 is SGHAT, CDR2 FQNNGV, per germline. Unmatched junction bases numbered 8, after V lost 5 bases and J lost 4 bases. Here the CDR3 reads CASSPSAGGYNEQFF. CDR3 bases read: TGTGCCAGCAGCCCCTCTGCAGGGGGTTACAATGAG.

This clone was detected many times. Coverage ceases 3 residues before the CDR3 finishes, and the germline J gene fills in the end. The chain joins TRBV30 to TRBJ2-2; possibly TRBD1 or TRBD2 for D (6 bases each). CDR1 and CDR2 from the germline V gene are GTSNPN and SVGIG (reference sequence). The CDR3 is 13 amino acids. The CDR3: CAWRQGGASPLFF. The CDR3 DNA, read in part, is TGTGCCTGGAGACAGGGAGGAGCTTCACCG. The variable domain in full, with the rest retrieved from reference TRBV30 and TRBJ2-2, is SQTIHQWPATLVQPVGSPLSLECTVEGTSNPNLYWYRQAAGRGLQLLFYSVGIGQISSEVPQNLSASRPQDRQFILSSKKLLLSDSGFYLCAWRQGGASPLFFGEGSRLTVL.

This CDR3 reads CASSPPSNYGQYF. Incomplete CDR3 DNA: TGTGCCAGCTCACCACCGTCAAACTATGGT. The V gene is TRBV18, the J gene TRBJ2-4; D is undetermined. The read terminates 3 residues before the CDR3 end, so the remaining end is supplied by the germline J gene. The CDR3 totals 13 residues. From germline, CDR1 is KGHSH and CDR2 LQKENI.

This clone has at least ten counts. The missing CDR3 end, 3 residues past where the read stops, is filled in from the germline J gene. The chain has TRBV29-1 and TRBJ2-3, with 9 bases lining up with TRBD1. The junction had 10 bases not matched to a gene; V was cut back by 4 bases and J by 5 bases. The CDR3 consists of 15 residues. Per germline, CDR1 SQVTM and CDR2 ANQGSEA. The part of the CDR3 DNA that was read is TGCAGCGTTGCTAGACAGGGGGGTCTAGGAGATACG. Translation: CSVARQGGLGDT. The whole CDR3 reads CSVARQGGLGDTQYF.

The table lists this clone with many counts. Sequence at one end of the junction differs from germline and may be a read error. The CDR3 is cut off 3 residues early in the read; its end comes from the germline J gene. This chain links TRBV4-2 with TRBJ2-2; TRBD2 might be the D (6 bases). The CDR3 has 15 amino acids. From germline, CDR1 is LGHNA and CDR2 YNFKEQ. The sequenced CDR3 bases are TGCGCCAGCAGCCAGTCCGGGACTTCTACCGGGGAG. Protein: CASSQSGTSTGE. The full CDR3 reads CASSQSGTSTGELFF.

This clone was seen many times. The read comes to an end 3 residues before the CDR3 does, leaving the germline J gene to fill in the end. The V call is TRBV5-4, the J call TRBJ2-7, with 7 bases lining up with TRBD1. The V segment lost 4 bases and the J segment 2 bases; nucleotides outside the gene matches: 9. CDR1 and CDR2 (germline): SGHNT, YYREEE (reference sequence). There are 15 residues in the CDR3. CDR3 DNA (partial): TGTGCCAGCAGCCCACAACCCGGACAGGCCTACGAG. It is translated as CASSPQPGQAYE. The CDR3 in its entirety is CASSPQPGQAYEQYF.

In this sample, this clone turned up many times. The DNA ends 3 residues before the CDR3 does, and the rest of the CDR3 is filled in from the germline J gene. The chain has TRBV20-1 and TRBJ1-1, with 8 bases lining up with TRBD1. CDR3 length: 14 residues. Per germline, CDR1 DFQATT and CDR2 SNEGSKA (reference sequence). Trimming removed 2 bases from V and 5 bases from J; junction bases left unmatched: 7. The sequenced CDR3 bases are TGCAGTGCTAGACGACAGGGGTACGGGACTGAA. It is translated as CSARRQGYGTE. The CDR3 in full is CSARRQGYGTEAFF.

This clone was recorded at least ten times. The DNA ends 3 residues before the CDR3 does, and the rest of the CDR3 is filled in from the germline J gene. This rearrangement joins TRBV20-1 to TRBJ2-5; 8 positions agree with TRBD2. V dropped 3 bases and J dropped 5; count of bases not matched to a gene: 8. The length of the CDR3 is 14 residues. CDR1 is DFQATT, CDR2 SNEGSKA, per germline (reference sequence). The DNA read from the CDR3 is TGCAGTGCTAGTAGCGGGAAAACCTGGGAGACC. It is translated as CSASSGKTWET. The CDR3, in full, reads CSASSGKTWETQYF.

This clone was counted ten times or more. The read comes to an end 3 residues before the CDR3 does, leaving the germline J gene to fill in the end. The chain has TRBV5-6 and TRBJ2-7; D is ambiguous. V dropped 0 bases and J dropped 5 bases, with 6 bases sitting between them. CDR1 and CDR2 (germline): SGHDT, YYEEEE. The CDR3 has 12 residues. Incomplete CDR3 DNA: TGTGCCAGCAGCTTGGTAACTAACGAG. Amino acid sequence: CASSLVTNE. The whole CDR3 is CASSLVTNEQYF.

This clone was picked up many times. The CDR3 is cut off 3 residues early in the read; its end comes from the germline J gene. The chain uses TRBV7-2 and TRBJ1-5; D is unresolved. Trimming stripped 4 bases from V and 9 bases from J, with 16 bases between. Germline CDR1 SGHTA, CDR2 FQGNSA. The CDR3 length is 14 residues. The DNA read from the CDR3 is TGTGCCAGCAGCTCCCGACGGACTTTGGCGCCC. It translates to CASSSRRTLAP. The full CDR3 protein reads CASSSRRTLAPQHF.

As for this clone: The missing CDR3 end, 3 residues past where the read stops, is filled in from the germline J gene. The chain is built from TRBV2 and TRBJ2-3; 8 bases match TRBD2. V lost 8 bases, J lost 2 bases, and 18 bases stayed unmatched. Germline assignment: CDR1 SNHLY and CDR2 FYNNEI. The CDR3 runs 18 residues. The CDR3 bases that were read are TGTGCCAGCGGGGGGGCGGGGCTAGCGGGTCAGGACACAGATACG. Its protein product is CASGGAGLAGQDTDT. In full, the CDR3 reads CASGGAGLAGQDTDTQYF.